The text below deals with one T cell receptor (beta chain). Methods used by the authors: Reference gene primer amplification gave nucleated cell count estimates. TCRdb keeps only in-frame clones here, not all; method: immunoSEQ multiplex PCR. D and trimming were read from the DNA, whereas the V and J calls and clone size are those reported in that table. The table lists about 320,000 clones, about 85% of them singletons, with 1.5% to 2% in the top ten. This CDR3 region has 15 residues. Per germline, CDR1 SNHLY and CDR2 FYNNEI. The V segment lost 5 bases and the J segment 0 bases; nucleotides outside the gene matches: 4. The data are from a study of blood T cell repertoires in COVID-19.

The chain is built from TRBV2 and TRBJ1-1, with 9 bases matching TRBD1. The sequence came from a woman aged 25 to 39 who had been exposed to COVID-19. Input material: PBMCs or T cells enriched from blood (not recorded which). The CDR3 coding sequence is TGTGCCAGCAGTTTACAGGGGGCTGTGAACACTGAAGCTTTCTTT. It translates to CASSLQGAVNTEAFF.